The next 23 T cell receptor beta chains were all read from a single sample in a study of cytomegalovirus exposure and HLA in healthy donors. With 60 Vbeta and 13 Jbeta primers, the PCR was carried out. The assay was immunoSEQ multiplex PCR, and TCRdb's table has in-frame clones only and misses some. The table has about 130,000 clones, around 70% seen once. The sequenced material came from PBMCs. Receptors originate from a woman aged 55-75 years in good health and CMV-seropositive.

This rearrangement joins TRBV9 to TRBJ2-1; tentatively, D is TRBD1 (5 bases). This CDR3 region has 14 residues. Per the germline V gene, CDR1 is SGDLS and CDR2 is YYNGEE. Trimming removed 3 bases at V and 5 bases at J, with 12 bases between. This CDR3 is CASSEGQGNNEQFF. CDR3 nucleotide sequence: TGTGCCAGCAGCGAGGGGCAGGGAAACAATGAGCAGTTCTTC. Drawing the rest from reference TRBV9 and TRBJ2-1, the complete variable domain is DSGVTQTPKHLITATGQRVTLRCSPRSGDLSVYWYQQSLDQGLQFLIQYYNGEERAKGNILERFSAQQFPDLHSELNLSSLELGDSALYFCASSEGQGNNEQFFGPGTRLTVL.

This clone was observed a handful of times. The chain has TRBV2 and TRBJ1-5; TRBD1 aligns across 9 bases. V shed 3 bases and J 1 base; nucleotides not matched to a gene: 7. Germline V gives CDR1 SNHLY, CDR2 FYNNEI. This CDR3 region has 17 residues. CDR3 residues: CASSDGYGTGSNQPQHF. CDR3 coding DNA: TGTGCCAGCAGTGATGGTTACGGGACAGGGAGCAATCAGCCCCAGCATTTT.

The table lists this clone with a few counts. The chain joins TRBV2 to TRBJ1-2; unclear D gene. With 6 bases removed from V and 4 bases from J, the gap between germline ends came to 9 bases. Per germline, CDR1 SNHLY and CDR2 FYNNEI. The CDR3 has 12 amino acids. CDR3 region: CASSDFPYGYTF. CDR3 DNA sequence: TGTGCCAGCAGCGACTTTCCCTATGGCTACACCTTC.

The chain employs TRBV2 and TRBJ2-7; tentative D call: TRBD2 (6 bases). This CDR3 is 13 amino acids long. Trimming left V 2 bases short and J 4 bases short, with 9 bases between. Per the germline V gene, CDR1 is SNHLY and CDR2 is FYNNEI. CDR3 region: CASSEWGEYEQYF. For the CDR3, the DNA is TGTGCCAGCAGTGAATGGGGGGAGTACGAGCAGTACTTC.

The J gene is TRBJ2-1, the V gene TRBV4-1, with 11 bases that match TRBD2. CDR1 and CDR2 from the germline V gene are MGHRA and YSYEKL. The CDR3 loop spans 17 amino acids. J gave up 8 bases and V 3 bases, and 12 bases lay outside the gene matches. DNA of the CDR3: TGCGCCAGCAGCCAGACGCAGACTAGCGGGGCAGTGGATGAGCAGTTCTTC. As protein: CASSQTQTSGAVDEQFF.

This chain connects TRBV6-5 to TRBJ2-7, with 12 bases lining up with TRBD2. Germline CDR1 and CDR2: MNHEY and SVGAGI. The CDR3 covers 14 residues. V was pared by 4 bases and J by 6 bases, with 4 bases of the junction left unmatched. The chain's CDR3 is CASSFLAGGGEQYF. CDR3 bases: TGTGCCAGCAGTTTCCTAGCGGGGGGGGGCGAGCAGTACTTC.

This clone was seen only a few times. The V gene is TRBV29-1, the J gene TRBJ2-7, with D tentatively TRBD2 (7 bases). Germline-derived CDR1 and CDR2 are SQVTM and ANQGSEA. V was cut by 6 bases and J by 2 bases, with 17 bases left in between. This CDR3 region has 14 residues. The CDR3 DNA is TGCAGCGTCGAGGGGGGGGACGGAACCTACGAGCAGTACTTC. It yields the protein CSVEGGDGTYEQYF.

This clone was found a few times. CDR3 residues: CASGDSPNTEAFF. The CDR3 bases are TGTGCCAGTGGGGACAGCCCCAACACTGAAGCTTTCTTT. The chain links TRBV19 to TRBJ1-1; 7 bases are a match to TRBD1. CDR1 LNHDA and CDR2 SQIVND come from the germline V gene (reference sequence). After removal of 8 bases from V and 2 bases from J, the junction contained 5 bases not matched to a gene. This CDR3 spans 13 amino acids.

The chain links TRBV28 to TRBJ2-7; D may be TRBD2 (7 bases). The CDR3 totals 16 residues. CDR1 and CDR2 from the germline V gene are MDHEN and SYDVKM. Trimming shortened V by 6 bases and J by 6 bases, and 24 bases separated the two germline ends. The CDR3 loop reads CASSPLEGGAFVEQYF. The CDR3 DNA sequence: TGTGCCAGCAGCCCCTTGGAGGGGGGGGCTTTCGTCGAGCAGTACTTC. The entire variable domain, with the rest obtained from reference TRBV28 and TRBJ2-7, is as follows: DVKVTQSSRYLVKRTGEKVFLECVQDMDHENMFWYRQDPGLGLRLIYFSYDVKMKEKGDIPEGYSVSREKKERFSLILESASTNQTSMYLCASSPLEGGAFVEQYFGPGTRLTVT.

The rearrangement links TRBV25-1 to TRBJ1-2, with 8 bases that match TRBD1. CDR1 MGHDK and CDR2 SYGVNS come from the germline V gene. CDR3 length: 16 residues. Germline trimming cut 4 bases from V and 4 bases from J; bases unmatched to any gene: 11. CDR3 sequence reads: CASSGGQGIGIYGYTF. DNA for the CDR3: TGTGCCAGCAGTGGAGGACAGGGTATCGGGATCTATGGCTACACCTTC.

This clone was counted only a few times. The J gene is TRBJ1-3, the V gene TRBV2; no firm D call. The ends were cut back, 3 bases at V and 4 bases at J, with 10 bases in the middle. CDR1 and CDR2 (germline): SNHLY, FYNNEI. The CDR3 is 14 residues long. The CDR3 reads CASSDMVRGNTIYF. CDR3 bases: TGTGCCAGCAGTGATATGGTGCGGGGAAACACCATATATTTT. Using reference TRBV2 and TRBJ1-3 for the parts outside the CDR3, the full variable domain is EPEVTQTPSHQVTQMGQEVILRCVPISNHLYFYWYRQILGQKVEFLVSFYNNEISEKSEIFDDQFSVERPDGSNFTLKIRSTKLEDSAMYFCASSDMVRGNTIYFGEGSWLTVV.

This clone has only a few counts. The rearrangement uses TRBV27 and TRBJ2-5, with D unclear. Germline CDR1 MNHEY, CDR2 SMNVEV (reference sequence). The CDR3 has 17 residues. Trimming pared 6 bases from V and 1 base from J, leaving 21 bases between. The CDR3 DNA is TGTGCCAGCAGCCGCCTGCCGCCACAGATTTCCCAAGAGACCCAGTACTTC. Translation gives CASSRLPPQISQETQYF.

The V and J genes are TRBV2 and TRBJ2-1; 7 nucleotides agree with TRBD2. The CDR3 sequence is 16 residues long. Germline assignment: CDR1 SNHLY and CDR2 FYNNEI. V trimming: 7 bases; J trimming: 0 bases; junction bases outside the gene matches: 9. CDR3 coding DNA: TGTGCCAGCACCCCTGGGGGGGGGAGCTCCTACAATGAGCAGTTCTTC. The encoded protein is CASTPGGGSSYNEQFF.

The CDR3 sequence: CASSLGPSSGNTIYF. The CDR3 nucleotides read TGTGCCAGCAGCTTAGGCCCAAGCTCTGGAAACACCATATATTTT. The rearrangement joins TRBV7-3 to TRBJ1-3; D not resolved. Trimming took off 2 bases at V and 0 bases at J, with 8 bases between the two ends. The germline gives CDR1 SGHTA, CDR2 FQGTGA. The CDR3 length is 15 residues. The full variable domain, completed using reference TRBV7-3 and TRBJ1-3, is GAGVSQTPSNKVTEKGKYVELRCDPISGHTALYWYRQSLGQGPEFLIYFQGTGAADDSGLPNDRFFAVRPEGSVSTLKIQRTERGDSAVYLCASSLGPSSGNTIYFGEGSWLTVV.

This chain links TRBV4-2 with TRBJ2-7, with 10 bases aligning to TRBD1. The germline V gene has CDR1 LGHNA and CDR2 YNFKEQ. The trim removed 4 bases at V and 7 bases at J, leaving 10 bases unmatched. This CDR3 is 15 amino acids long. CDR3 coding DNA: TGTGCCAGCAGCCCCCTGACAGGGGGCGGAGGTGAGCAGTACTTC. It specifies CASSPLTGGGGEQYF.

This sequence joins TRBV7-9 and TRBJ2-1; 10 nucleotides match TRBD2. Germline V lookup: CDR1 SEHNR, CDR2 FQNEAQ (reference sequence). V shed 5 bases and J 7 bases; nucleotides not matched to a gene: 2. The CDR3 has 13 amino acids. In nucleotides, the CDR3 is TGTGCCAGCAGCACAGCGGGGGGGAATGAGCAGTTCTTC. Translated: CASSTAGGNEQFF.

The chain employs TRBV19 and TRBJ2-1; 11 bases agree with TRBD2. Trimming cost V 0 bases and J 3 bases; bases outside gene matches: 4. The CDR3 is 17 residues long. From germline, CDR1 is LNHDA and CDR2 SQIVND (reference sequence). The CDR3 DNA is TGTGCCAGTAGTATAGATGGGACTAGCGGTCTCTACAATGAGCAGTTCTTC. This encodes CASSIDGTSGLYNEQFF.

The chain is built from TRBV10-1 and TRBJ2-2; 9 bases line up with TRBD1. The J segment lost 6 bases and the V segment lost 5 bases, leaving 4 bases of the junction unmatched. The length of the CDR3 is 14 residues. Germline CDR1 WNHNN, CDR2 SYGVQD (reference sequence). The CDR3 loop is CASSRDRVAGELFF. CDR3 nucleotides: TGCGCCAGCAGTAGGGACAGGGTGGCCGGGGAGCTGTTTTTT.

The chain recombines TRBV5-4 with TRBJ1-4; weak D call: TRBD1 (5 bases). The V and J ends lost 4 bases and 5 bases respectively, with 18 bases between them. CDR1 is SGHNT, CDR2 YYREEE, per germline (reference sequence). The CDR3 length is 16 residues. CDR3 DNA sequence: TGTGCCAGCAGCCCCACACTCACAGGCATGAATGAAAAACTGTTTTTT. This translates into CASSPTLTGMNEKLFF.

V and J are TRBV27 and TRBJ1-4; D is uncertain. V was shortened by 8 bases and J by 0 bases, with 16 bases between the two germline ends. The CDR3 runs 16 residues. Germline-derived CDR1 and CDR2 are MNHEY and SMNVEV (reference sequence). The CDR3 DNA sequence: TGTGCCAGCCCCAAGCCATTTTCGGCAACTAATGAAAAACTGTTTTTT. It translates to CASPKPFSATNEKLFF.

J is TRBJ1-6 and V is TRBV6-5, with a tentative D call TRBD1 (6 bases). This CDR3 has 16 amino acids. Germline V lookup: CDR1 MNHEY, CDR2 SVGAGI. The V end lost 0 bases, the J end lost 7 bases, and 13 bases lay between the germline ends. The CDR3 DNA sequence: TGTGCCAGCAGTTACTCGATGAGGGGGGGGAATTCACCCCTCCACTTT. This encodes CASSYSMRGGNSPLHF.

The chain uses TRBV20-1 and TRBJ2-7, with 7 bases aligning to TRBD2. The CDR3 covers 11 residues. CDR1 is DFQATT and CDR2 is SNEGSKA in the germline V gene (reference sequence). Unmatched junction bases numbered 5, after V lost 7 bases and J lost 5 bases. CDR3 in DNA: TGCAGTGGTGGGGGAGGGAACGAGCAGTACTTC. Amino acids: CSGGGGNEQYF.

This chain joins TRBV10-2 and TRBJ1-2, with D possibly matching TRBD1 (5 bases). CDR1 and CDR2 (germline): WSHSY, SAAADI. V lost 1 base and J 4 bases, leaving 10 bases between the germline ends. The CDR3 has 14 amino acids. CDR3 coding DNA: TGCGCCAGCAGTGAGTGGGGACTCACCTATGGCTACACCTTC. Translation gives CASSEWGLTYGYTF.